Described below is a single T cell receptor (beta chain) sequence and its context. The antigen is unknown. This record comes from a study of Graves' ophthalmopathy and Graves' hyperthyroidism. The study, taken as a whole, reports: Most clonotypes expanded in thyroid above 0.001 frequency were present in blood too. A 13-signature model separated ophthalmopathy from stable hyperthyroidism, reaching about 90% sensitivity and around 79% specificity cross-validated.

Clinical symptoms, serum thyroxine, TRAb, thyroid ultrasound and orbital computed tomography were relied on for diagnosis. Amplified material comprised TCR beta CDR3 regions derived from RNA transcripts. An opening RT-PCR round employed HTBI primers and preceded a second-round multiplex PCR. One entry per CDR3 protein, called by TCRdb with MiXCR from the multiplex PCR reads. The profile shows approximately 540,000 distinct CDR3 sequences, roughly 39% of them singletons. Germline V CDR1 and CDR2: MGHDK, SYGVNS. V gave up 5 bases and J gave up 3 bases; unmatched junction bases: 9. The CDR3 length is 16 residues.

Sequenced: peripheral blood or thyroid tissue (not recorded which). V gene TRBV25-1 combines with J gene TRBJ1-2, with 10 bases lining up with TRBD1. The sequence came from an adult man with Graves' hyperthyroidism. CDR3 in amino acids: CASSYRQGATHYGYTF. The CDR3 DNA is TGTGCCAGCAGTTACCGACAGGGGGCGACTCACTATGGCTACACCTTC.